This TCR beta chain was recorded in a study of T-cell reconstitution after alpha-beta-depleted transplantation in children. The TCRbeta library was prepared with unique molecular identifiers. Each CDR3 protein gets one entry after TCRdb re-called the PCR reads with MiXCR. The repertoire holds a few hundred thousand distinct CDR3 sequences, with roughly 13% as singletons. The CDR3 spans 13 residues. Per the germline V gene, CDR1 is MNHNS and CDR2 is SASEGT. With 3 bases removed from V and 5 bases from J, the gap between germline ends came to 8 bases. A note on this clonotype: Its antigen is unidentified.

Whole-study findings and limits: Some patients' high day-60 TCRbeta diversity was traced to surviving recipient T cells and thymic progenitors. In patients about two months after transplant, alpha-beta T cells reportedly arose from several hundred expanded graft clones.

This TCR was sampled from a male patient younger than 18 who had a stem cell transplant for acute myeloid leukemia, so the T cells may come from the graft donor. The sample in question was PBMCs, mostly from graft donor cells, obtained 360 days after TCRalphabeta/CD19-depleted stem cell transplant. The chain couples TRBV6-1 to TRBJ2-1; no firm D call. Written as DNA, the CDR3 is TGTGCCAGCAGTGAGGTACTCCACAATGAGCAGTTCTTC. This encodes CASSEVLHNEQFF.